What follows are 13 T cell receptor beta chains derived from one specimen sequenced in a study of shared clonotypes between healthy human individuals. TCRdb keeps only in-frame clones here, not all; method: immunoSEQ multiplex PCR. The data hold some 1,600,000 clones, with under 99% observed a single time. Sequenced sample: naive CD4+ T cells sorted from blood. Subset described: CD45RA+ positively selected. Source of these receptors: a man aged 25 to 45 in good health.

For this clone: In the same sample, other DNA sequences code for this CDR3. V gene TRBV28 combines with J gene TRBJ2-7; 9 bases fit TRBD1. CDR1 and CDR2 (germline): MDHEN, SYDVKM. The CDR3 contains 14 residues. J gave up 4 bases and V 4 bases, and 5 bases lay outside the gene matches. CDR3 in amino acids: CASSSDRGSYEQYF. The CDR3 DNA is TGTGCCAGCAGTTCGGACAGGGGTAGTTACGAGCAGTACTTC.

J is TRBJ2-3 and V is TRBV5-4; TRBD2 matches at 9 bases. Per germline, CDR1 SGHNT and CDR2 YYREEE (reference sequence). V gave up 3 bases and J gave up 4 bases; unmatched junction bases: 9. This CDR3 is 16 amino acids long. In nucleotides, the CDR3 is TGTGCCAGCAGCTCCGGCGGGAGGGCAGTATCAGATACGCAGTATTTT. This sequence encodes CASSSGGRAVSDTQYF.

The rearrangement uses TRBV2 and TRBJ2-7; D might be TRBD1 or TRBD2, each matching 5 bases. Germline V gene data show CDR1 as SNHLY and CDR2 as FYNNEI. V was shortened by 10 bases and J by 5 bases, with 21 bases between the two germline ends. The CDR3 is 14 amino acids. The CDR3: CATGLLGVLDEQYF. CDR3 coding DNA: TGTGCCACCGGCCTTCTGGGGGTCCTTGACGAGCAGTACTTC. The whole variable domain, filled in from reference TRBV2 and TRBJ2-7, reads EPEVTQTPSHQVTQMGQEVILRCVPISNHLYFYWYRQILGQKVEFLVSFYNNEISEKSEIFDDQFSVERPDGSNFTLKIRSTKLEDSAMYFCATGLLGVLDEQYFGPGTRLTVT.

The rearrangement links TRBV15 to TRBJ2-1; TRBD1 or TRBD2 may be the D gene (5 bases each). V shed 5 bases and J shed 7 bases, with 18 bases lying between them. CDR1 is LNHNV and CDR2 is YYDKDF in the germline V gene (reference sequence). This CDR3 spans 15 amino acids. The DNA of the CDR3 is TGTGCCACCAGCCCCCCTGGGACCCCAGGGAATGAGCAGTTCTTC. Protein sequence: CATSPPGTPGNEQFF.

CDR3 residues: CASGRQISYEQYF. The CDR3 DNA reads TGTGCCAGCGGAAGACAGATCTCCTACGAGCAGTACTTC. The chain recombines TRBV5-6 with TRBJ2-7, with D perhaps TRBD1 (5 bases). This CDR3 comprises 13 residues. V dropped 7 bases and J dropped 0 bases, with 11 bases sitting between them. Germline CDR1 is SGHDT and CDR2 is YYEEEE.

V is TRBV4-3 and J is TRBJ2-5; 7 positions agree with TRBD2. The CDR3 consists of 15 residues. The germline V gene encodes CDR1 LGHNA and CDR2 YSLEER. The V and J ends lost 3 bases and 2 bases, in that order; junction bases with no gene match: 6. The CDR3 protein is CASSQGGLIQETQYF. The CDR3 coding sequence is TGCGCCAGCAGCCAGGGGGGACTAATTCAAGAGACCCAGTACTTC.

About this clone itself: The identical CDR3 is also encoded by other nucleotide sequences in the sample. The chain recombines TRBV5-1 with TRBJ2-7, with unresolved D. Trimming left V 0 bases short and J 2 bases short, with 9 bases between. The germline gives CDR1 SGHRS, CDR2 YFSETQ. The CDR3 runs 14 residues. The CDR3 DNA follows: TGCGCCAGCAGCTTGGCGGCAGGCGCCTACGAGCAGTACTTC. This gives the protein CASSLAAGAYEQYF.

The chain has TRBV27 and TRBJ1-5; no definite D call. This CDR3 is built from 17 residues. From germline, CDR1 is MNHEY and CDR2 SMNVEV (reference sequence). V was clipped by 6 bases and J by 1 base, with 19 bases between them. The CDR3 bases are TGTGCCAGCAGACTCGGGGATGGCCGTGTAAGCAATCAGCCCCAGCATTTT. Its translation: CASRLGDGRVSNQPQHF.

This chain uses TRBV7-6 with TRBJ1-2; 8 nucleotides line up with TRBD1. This CDR3 has 14 residues. Germline CDR1 reads SGHVS; CDR2 reads FNYEAQ. V gave up 5 bases and J gave up 7 bases; unmatched junction bases: 9. CDR3 amino acids: CASSIGQGLSGYTF. The DNA of the CDR3 is TGTGCCAGCAGCATCGGACAGGGTCTTTCTGGCTACACCTTC.

With respect to this clone: In the same sample, other DNA sequences code for this CDR3. The rearrangement uses TRBV5-1 and TRBJ2-1, with TRBD2 identical over 11 bases. Losses at the gene ends were 3 bases for V and 4 bases for J; bases not matched to a gene: 3. The CDR3 extends over 15 amino acids. Germline V gene lookup returns CDR1 SGHRS and CDR2 YFSETQ. In nucleotides, the CDR3 is TGCGCCAGCAGCTCCGGGACTAGCGGATACAATGAGCAGTTCTTC. It is translated as CASSSGTSGYNEQFF. The full variable domain, with the rest looked up from reference TRBV5-1 and TRBJ2-1, is KAGVTQTPRYLIKTRGQQVTLSCSPISGHRSVSWYQQTPGQGLQFLFEYFSETQRNKGNFPGRFSGRQFSNSRSEMNVSTLELGDSALYLCASSSGTSGYNEQFFGPGTRLTVL.

As for this clone: A read error may account for a junction end that differs from germline. The chain carries TRBV6-1 and TRBJ1-2; 8 nucleotides align to TRBD1. CDR3 length: 13 amino acids. CDR1 is MNHNS, CDR2 SASEGT, per germline. The CDR3 nucleotides are TGTGCCAGCAGTCACCGGGACAGGTCGCCATACCACTTC. Translating gives CASSHRDRSPYHF.

This rearrangement joins TRBV4-1 to TRBJ2-7; 8 positions match TRBD1. J was trimmed by 5 bases and V by 4 bases; bases with no gene match: 10. The CDR3 is 15 residues long. Per germline, CDR1 MGHRA and CDR2 YSYEKL. This CDR3 is CASSPPVRDRNEQYF. The CDR3 coding sequence is TGCGCCAGCAGCCCTCCCGTGCGGGACAGGAACGAGCAGTACTTC.

The genes are TRBV7-8 and TRBJ2-7; the D is unclear. The CDR3 has 12 residues. Germline CDR1 SGHVS, CDR2 FQNEAQ. V was cut by 1 base and J by 9 bases, with 10 bases left in between. DNA for the CDR3: TGTGCCAGCAGCTTAGAGGGATCGGGGCAGTACTTC. Residues: CASSLEGSGQYF.